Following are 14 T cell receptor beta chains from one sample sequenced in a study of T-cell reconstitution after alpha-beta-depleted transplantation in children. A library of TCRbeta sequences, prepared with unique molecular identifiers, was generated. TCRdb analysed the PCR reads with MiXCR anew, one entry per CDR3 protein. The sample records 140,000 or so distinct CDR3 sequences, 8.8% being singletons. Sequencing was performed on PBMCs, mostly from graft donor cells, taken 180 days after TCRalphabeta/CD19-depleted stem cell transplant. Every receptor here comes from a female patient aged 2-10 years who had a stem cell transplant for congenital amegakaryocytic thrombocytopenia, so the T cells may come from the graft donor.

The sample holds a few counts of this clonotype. In DNA form, the CDR3 reads TGCAGTGCTAGAGATGATAAAGAGACCCAGTACTTC. This encodes CSARDDKETQYF. The gene calls are TRBV20-1 and TRBJ2-5; D unresolved. Trimming cost V 0 bases and J 3 bases, with 5 bases left between them. The CDR3 is 12 amino acids. Per the germline V gene, CDR1 is DFQATT and CDR2 is SNEGSKA (reference sequence).

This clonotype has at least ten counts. CDR3 coding DNA: TGTGCCAGCAGCCCTCTGGAGACCCAGTACTTC. It specifies CASSPLETQYF. This rearrangement joins TRBV7-9 to TRBJ2-5; D call uncertain. There are 11 residues in the CDR3. CDR1 is SEHNR, CDR2 FQNEAQ, per germline (reference sequence). Between the trimmed V and J ends, which lost 5 bases and 5 bases, there was a span of 6 bases.

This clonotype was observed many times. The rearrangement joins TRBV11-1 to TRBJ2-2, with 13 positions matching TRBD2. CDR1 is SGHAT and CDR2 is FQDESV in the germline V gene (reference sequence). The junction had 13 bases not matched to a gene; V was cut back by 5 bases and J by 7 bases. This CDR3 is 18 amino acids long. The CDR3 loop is CASSPRRTSGRFGGELFF. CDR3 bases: TGTGCCAGCAGCCCCCGCCGGACTAGCGGGAGATTTGGCGGGGAGCTGTTTTTT.

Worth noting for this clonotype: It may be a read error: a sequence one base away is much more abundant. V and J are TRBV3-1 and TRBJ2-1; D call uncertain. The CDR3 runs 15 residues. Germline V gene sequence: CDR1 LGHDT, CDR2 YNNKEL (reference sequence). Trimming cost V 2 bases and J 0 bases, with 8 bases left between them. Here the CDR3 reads CASSQQVLSYNEQFF. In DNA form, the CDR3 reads TGTGCCAGCAGCCAACAGGTCCTCTCCTACAATGAGCAGTTCTTC.

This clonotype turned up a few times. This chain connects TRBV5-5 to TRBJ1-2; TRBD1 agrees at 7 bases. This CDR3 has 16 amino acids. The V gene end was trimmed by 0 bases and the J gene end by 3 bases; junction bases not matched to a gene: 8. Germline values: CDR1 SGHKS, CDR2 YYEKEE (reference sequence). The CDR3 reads CASSLVGQILYYGYTF. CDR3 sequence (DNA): TGTGCCAGCAGCTTGGTGGGACAGATTCTCTACTATGGCTACACCTTC.

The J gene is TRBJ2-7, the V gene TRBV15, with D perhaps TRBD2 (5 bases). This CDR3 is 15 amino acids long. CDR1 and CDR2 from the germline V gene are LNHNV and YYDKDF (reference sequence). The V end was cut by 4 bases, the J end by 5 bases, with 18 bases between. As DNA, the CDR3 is TGTGCCACCAGCACTGAAAATGGGAGTTCGCACGAGCAGTACTTC. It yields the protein CATSTENGSSHEQYF. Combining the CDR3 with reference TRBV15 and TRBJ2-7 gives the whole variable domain DAMVIQNPRYQVTQFGKPVTLSCSQTLNHNVMYWYQQKSSQAPKLLFHYYDKDFNNEADTPDNFQSRRPNTSFCFLDIRSPGLGDTAMYLCATSTENGSSHEQYFGPGTRLTVT.

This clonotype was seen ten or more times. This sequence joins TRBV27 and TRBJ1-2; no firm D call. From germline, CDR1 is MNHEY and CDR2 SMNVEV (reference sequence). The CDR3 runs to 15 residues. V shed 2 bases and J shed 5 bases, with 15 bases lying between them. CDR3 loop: CASSLQGEAPYGYTF. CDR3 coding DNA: TGTGCCAGCAGTTTACAAGGCGAGGCCCCTTATGGCTACACCTTC.

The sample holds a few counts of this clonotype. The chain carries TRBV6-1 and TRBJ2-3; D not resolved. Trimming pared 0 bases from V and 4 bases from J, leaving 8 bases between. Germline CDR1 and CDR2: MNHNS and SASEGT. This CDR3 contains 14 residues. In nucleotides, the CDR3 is TGTGCCAGCAGTGAAGCGGGATATCCAGATACGCAGTATTTT. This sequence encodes CASSEAGYPDTQYF.

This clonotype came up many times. The CDR3 nucleotides read TGCGCCAGCAGCCCAGCGGGAGGGGAAGATACGCAGTATTTT. It yields the protein CASSPAGGEDTQYF. V and J are TRBV5-1 and TRBJ2-3; 10 bases agree with TRBD2. The germline gives CDR1 SGHRS, CDR2 YFSETQ. This CDR3 comprises 14 residues. Losses at the gene ends were 4 bases for V and 5 bases for J; bases not matched to a gene: 4. The full variable domain, rest sourced from reference TRBV5-1 and TRBJ2-3, is KAGVTQTPRYLIKTRGQQVTLSCSPISGHRSVSWYQQTPGQGLQFLFEYFSETQRNKGNFPGRFSGRQFSNSRSEMNVSTLELGDSALYLCASSPAGGEDTQYFGPGTRLTVL.

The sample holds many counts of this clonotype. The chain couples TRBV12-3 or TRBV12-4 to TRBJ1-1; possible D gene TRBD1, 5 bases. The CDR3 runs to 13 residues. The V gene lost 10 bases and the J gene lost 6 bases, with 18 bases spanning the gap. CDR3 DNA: TGTGCCACCCGTCGGGGGGGGATCCCTGAAGCTTTCTTT. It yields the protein CATRRGGIPEAFF.

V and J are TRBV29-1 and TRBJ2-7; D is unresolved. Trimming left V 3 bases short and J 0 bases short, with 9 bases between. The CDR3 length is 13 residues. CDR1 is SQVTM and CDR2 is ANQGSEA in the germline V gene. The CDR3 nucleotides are TGCAGCGTTGAGACCGAGAGCTCCTACGAGCAGTACTTC. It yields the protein CSVETESSYEQYF.

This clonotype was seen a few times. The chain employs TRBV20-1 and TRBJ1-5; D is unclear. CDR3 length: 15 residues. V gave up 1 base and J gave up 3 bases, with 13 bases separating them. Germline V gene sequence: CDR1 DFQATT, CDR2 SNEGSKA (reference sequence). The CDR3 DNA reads TGCAGTGCTAGAGGGGAGGGCTTGCTCAATCAGCCCCAGCATTTT. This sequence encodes CSARGEGLLNQPQHF.

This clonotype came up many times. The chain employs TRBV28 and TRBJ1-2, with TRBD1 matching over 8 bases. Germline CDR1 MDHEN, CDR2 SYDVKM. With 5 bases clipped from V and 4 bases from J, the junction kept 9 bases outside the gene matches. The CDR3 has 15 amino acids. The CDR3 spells CASSPPDRAAYGYTF. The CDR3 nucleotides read TGTGCCAGCAGTCCTCCGGACAGGGCGGCCTATGGCTACACCTTC.

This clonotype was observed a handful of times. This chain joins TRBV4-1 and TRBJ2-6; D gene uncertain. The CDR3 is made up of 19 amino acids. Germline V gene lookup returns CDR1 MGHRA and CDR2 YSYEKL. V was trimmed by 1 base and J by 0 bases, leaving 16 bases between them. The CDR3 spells CASSQVVRQDSSGANVLTF. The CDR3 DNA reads TGCGCCAGCAGCCAAGTGGTCCGGCAGGATTCCTCTGGGGCCAACGTCCTGACTTTC.